This T cell receptor beta chain was documented in a study of shared clonotypes between healthy human individuals. Study conclusions and caveats: An anticipated effect of sequencing depth on clonotype sharing among donors was recognized. Memory subsets had estimated richness that was generally smaller than that of naive subsets.

Sequenced by immunoSEQ multiplex PCR; TCRdb stores in-frame clones only, minus some. The sample yields about 380,000 clones, 90% to 97% seen once. This CDR3 is built from 14 residues. Per the germline V gene, CDR1 is SGHVS and CDR2 is FNYEAQ. Between the trimmed V and J ends, which lost 5 bases and 2 bases, there was a span of 11 bases. Adult donors, all healthy and HIV-negative, had no recent acute infections or vaccinations. CD8 memory was a combination of CD45RO+ cells and CCR7-negative CD45RA+ TemRA cells. Details on this clone: Its specificity is not known.

The source of this sequence is a man aged 25-45 years in good health. Sequencing input: memory CD8+ T cells sorted from blood. Subset of the sample: CD45RO+ cells pooled with CCR7-negative TemRA cells. This rearrangement joins TRBV7-6 to TRBJ2-3, with D perhaps TRBD1 (5 bases). Written as DNA, the CDR3 is TGTGCCAGCAGCAGGTCAGGGCCCACAGATACGCAGTATTTT. Amino acids: CASSRSGPTDTQYF.